Sequencing of this TCR beta chain was carried out in a study of CD8 T cells in Susac syndrome. At the level of the study: Patients with Susac syndrome were therapy-naive, taking corticosteroids, with some also receiving intravenous immunoglobulin, or taking intravenous immunoglobulin alone at the time their blood was drawn.

General observations from the study: The TCR sequencing and HLA analysis in the study involved a relatively small number of individuals, as the study acknowledged.

As for this clonotype: The antigen is undetermined.

The RNA, about 0.45 to 1 ug, was put through reverse transcription using random hexamers. Each CDR3 protein is one row after TCRdb ran MiXCR on the immunoSEQ multiplex PCR reads. The table includes about 77,000 distinct CDR3 sequences, just over 90% detected once. Germline CDR1 reads SGHTA; CDR2 reads FQGNSA. CDR3 length equals 15 residues. V was cut by 6 bases and J by 7 bases, with 19 bases left in between. This clonotype originated in a human donor with Susac syndrome. V gene TRBV7-2 combines with J gene TRBJ1-3; no clear D gene. Material: CD4+ T cells from PBMCs. This CDR3 reads CASSTLATAVNTIYF. The CDR3 DNA is TGTGCCAGCAGTACCCTTGCCACAGCGGTTAACACCATATATTTT.